This T cell receptor (beta chain) comes out of a study of blood T cell repertoires in COVID-19. This clone was counted a single time. Sequenced by immunoSEQ multiplex PCR; TCRdb stores in-frame clones only, minus some. The profile shows approximately 220,000 clones, just over 85% of them singletons. This TCR was recovered from a man aged 50 to 59 with acute or convalescent COVID-19. The sequenced sample was peripheral blood.

The CDR3 spells CASSQNSRQLFF. DNA of the CDR3: TGTGCCAGCAGTCAAAACAGCCGCCAACTGTTTTTT. The genes are TRBV27 and TRBJ1-4; D gene unclear. V was cut by 5 bases and J by 12 bases, with 13 bases left in between. Germline-derived CDR1 and CDR2 are MNHEY and SMNVEV (reference sequence). This CDR3 has 12 residues.